The rows below give T cell receptor beta chains drawn from one sample of a study of cytomegalovirus exposure and HLA in healthy donors. Only in-frame clones appear in the TCRdb table, and some are missing; sequencing was by immunoSEQ multiplex PCR. This repertoire shows roughly 120,000 clones, approximately 80% found once; its top ten account for roughly 13%. Sequencing was performed on PBMCs. Every receptor here comes from a woman aged 40 to 50 in good health and CMV-seropositive. CDR3s include the opening cysteine and the closing phenylalanine or tryptophan. A D gene is named only where the DNA matches it firmly. For some rows the clone size is stated as once, few or many, or as a class when expanded; others skip it.

D gene	V gene	J gene	clone size	CDR3 DNA	CDR3 protein
.	TRBV30	TRBJ1-3	.	TGTGCCTGGAGTTGGACAGTTGGAAACACCATATATTTT	CAWSWTVGNTIYF
.	TRBV6-5	TRBJ1-2	.	TGTGCCAGCAGTTCCCAAGACGGGGTCCCCTATGGCTACACCTTC	CASSSQDGVPYGYTF
.	TRBV30	TRBJ2-7	.	TGTGCCTGGAGTGAGTCAATAGCGCGGGAGCAGTACTTC	CAWSESIAREQYF
TRBD1	TRBV30	TRBJ1-5	.	TGTGCCTGGAGTGCCCCAGGGGGCCGTAACAATCAGCCCCAGCATTTT	CAWSAPGGRNNQPQHF
TRBD2	TRBV4-1	TRBJ2-5	.	TGCGCCAGCAGCCAGGGACTAGCGGGAGTTGAGACCCAGTACTTC	CASSQGLAGVETQYF
TRBD2	TRBV5-4	TRBJ2-1	few	TGTGCCAGCAGCTTGATACTAGCGGGGGGCAATGAGCAGTTCTTC	CASSLILAGGNEQFF
.	TRBV5-4	TRBJ2-3	once	TGTGCCAGCACTGACTCAGGGGCAACAGATACGCAGTATTTT	CASTDSGATDTQYF
TRBD1	TRBV9	TRBJ2-7	.	TGTGCCAGCAGCGCCCTAGGACAGGGCTCCTACGAGCAGTACTTC	CASSALGQGSYEQYF
.	TRBV7-8	TRBJ2-7	few	TGTGCCAGCAGCACCTACAGGACCTACGAGCAGTACTTC	CASSTYRTYEQYF
TRBD1	TRBV28	TRBJ1-2	.	TGTGCCAGCAAGGACAGGGGCTATGGCTACACCTTC	CASKDRGYGYTF
.	TRBV5-5	TRBJ2-7	.	TGTGCCAGCAGCTTGCGGGACATCGCCTACGAGCAGTACTTC	CASSLRDIAYEQYF
.	TRBV27	TRBJ2-5	.	TGTGCCAGCAGTCTATCGGTCGTAACGGGGGAGCAGTACTTC	CASSLSVVTGEQYF
TRBD1	TRBV6-4	TRBJ1-5	.	TGTGCCAGCAAGGACAGGGGTTATAGCAATCAGCCCCAGCATTTT	CASKDRGYSNQPQHF
.	TRBV11-2	TRBJ1-5	.	TGTGCCAGCAGCTTCAACGGGAATCAGCCCCAGCATTTT	CASSFNGNQPQHF
TRBD1	TRBV7-9	TRBJ1-2	.	TGTGCCAGCAGCACCGGGACAGGATTCTATGGCTGGAGTTTC	CASSTGTGFYGWSF
.	TRBV7-9	TRBJ1-2	.	TGTGCCAGCAGGCAGGGGAACTATGGCTACACCTTC	CASRQGNYGYTF
TRBD2	TRBV28	TRBJ2-7	.	TGTGCCAGCAGGTTCGGGGGGGCGCTTTACGAGCAGTACTTC	CASRFGGALYEQYF
.	TRBV28	TRBJ1-5	.	TGTGCCAGCAGTTCCGACCAAGTGAGATTCAGGGGTTATAGCAATCAGCCCCAGCATTTT	CASSSDQVRFRGYSNQPQHF
TRBD2	TRBV18	TRBJ2-3	.	TGTGCCAGCTCACCGGGGACTAGCGGAGGGGCAGATACGCAGTATTTT	CASSPGTSGGADTQYF
.	TRBV27	TRBJ2-2	once	TGTGCCACCAGACGAAGCGGAGCAACGAACACCGGGGAGCTGTTTTTT	CATRRSGATNTGELFF
.	TRBV29-1	TRBJ2-7	.	TGCAGCGTTGTTTGGGATGGGAGCTCCTACGAGCAGTACTTC	CSVVWDGSSYEQYF
TRBD2	TRBV7-8	TRBJ2-7	once	TGTGCCAGCAGCTTACGGCGGGAGTCTACCTACGAGCAGTACTTC	CASSLRRESTYEQYF
TRBD1	TRBV6-1	TRBJ1-5	.	TGTGCCAGCACCCCCGGGACAGGGGTTCAGCCCCAGCATTTT	CASTPGTGVQPQHF
.	TRBV5-4	TRBJ2-2	.	TGTGCCAGCAGCTTATCCCCGGGACACGCCACCGGGGAGCTGTTTTTT	CASSLSPGHATGELFF
TRBD1	TRBV2	TRBJ2-7	many	TGTGCCAGCCAGGGACAGGGGAGCGAGCAGTACTTC	CASQGQGSEQYF
.	TRBV6-1	TRBJ1-1	.	TGTGCCAGCAGTGAGCGGGGAATTGGGAGCACTGAAGCTTTCTTT	CASSERGIGSTEAFF
.	TRBV18	TRBJ2-6	once	TGTGCCAGCTCACCGAAGGGGGGGATCTTGCCTGGGGCCAACGTCCTGACTTTC	CASSPKGGILPGANVLTF
.	TRBV5-4	TRBJ2-5	.	TGTGCCAGCAGCCCGGAGGGGAAGAGAGACCAGTACTTC	CASSPEGKRDQYF
TRBD2	TRBV27	TRBJ2-1	.	TGTGCCAGCAGTTTACTAGCGGTCTACAATGAGCAGTTCTTC	CASSLLAVYNEQFF
.	TRBV5-1	TRBJ2-7	.	TGCGCCAGCAGCTTGGCCGTCTCCTACGAGCAGTACTTC	CASSLAVSYEQYF
.	TRBV2	TRBJ1-1	.	TGTGCCAGCAGCGGACAGTTGAACACTGAAGCTTTCTTT	CASSGQLNTEAFF
TRBD1	TRBV28	TRBJ1-2	.	TGTGCCAGCAGTGGTATAAGAAACCAGGGACAGGGGAACTATGGCTACACCTTC	CASSGIRNQGQGNYGYTF
.	TRBV6-5	TRBJ1-3	.	TGTGCCAGCAGCAGGGTAGGAAACACCATATATTTT	CASSRVGNTIYF
TRBD2	TRBV7-3	TRBJ2-7	few	TGTGCCAGCAGCTGGACTAGCGGGAGTTACGAGCAGTACTTC	CASSWTSGSYEQYF
.	TRBV21-1	TRBJ1-1	.	TGTGCCAGCAGCAACCGATGGCCTGAAGCTTTCTTT	CASSNRWPEAFF
.	TRBV7-8	TRBJ1-6	.	TGTGCCAGCAGCTTAATAACGGATTCACCCCTCCACTTT	CASSLITDSPLHF
TRBD2	TRBV7-9	TRBJ2-1	.	TGTGCCAGCAGCTCATACGAACTAGCGGGAAGGGAGCAGTTCTTC	CASSSYELAGREQFF
.	TRBV29-1	TRBJ1-3	.	TGCAGCGTTGGAGTTGTCGGTGGAAACACCATATATTTT	CSVGVVGGNTIYF
TRBD1	TRBV27	TRBJ2-3	.	TGTGCCAGCAGGGGACAGGGGGCGCGGACAGATACGCAGTATTTT	CASRGQGARTDTQYF
.	TRBV5-8	TRBJ1-2	.	TGTGCCAGCAGCTTAATAGGGGCGTATGGCTACACCTTC	CASSLIGAYGYTF
.	TRBV6-1	TRBJ1-1	.	TGTGCCAGCAGTCCAGGGGTGGCAGCTTTCTTT	CASSPGVAAFF
.	TRBV5-1	TRBJ1-1	.	TGCGCCAGCAGCCTCGAGTCCGCGAACACTGAAGCTTTCTTT	CASSLESANTEAFF
.	TRBV28	TRBJ1-3	.	TGTGCCAGCATAAGCACCCGCTCTGGAAACACCATATATTTT	CASISTRSGNTIYF
TRBD1	TRBV28	TRBJ2-7	.	TGTGCCAGCAGTTTTTCGGGACAGCGGCTCAACGAGCAGTACTTC	CASSFSGQRLNEQYF
.	TRBV28	TRBJ2-5	few	TGTGCCAGCAGATCCCAGGGGCAAGAGACCCAGTACTTC	CASRSQGQETQYF
.	TRBV19	TRBJ1-1	.	TGTGCCAGTAGTATGGGCCAGGGCGTCACTGAAGCTTTCTTT	CASSMGQGVTEAFF
.	TRBV10-2	TRBJ2-1	few	TGCGCCAGCAGTGAGCGACAGTACAATGAGCAGTTCTTC	CASSERQYNEQFF
.	TRBV11-2	TRBJ2-2	.	TGTGCCAGCAGCTCCCTACTAGGGAACACCGGGGAGCTGTTTTTT	CASSSLLGNTGELFF
.	TRBV5-4	TRBJ1-1	.	TGTGCCAGCAGCCCAACCAACAGGGTCGCTGAAGCTTTCTTT	CASSPTNRVAEAFF
.	TRBV28	TRBJ2-7	once	TGTGCCAGTACACCAACCGCGGAGTCCCCCTACGAGCAGTACTTC	CASTPTAESPYEQYF
.	TRBV6-5	TRBJ2-1	.	TGTGCCAGCAGTTCCCCACTTGGCAGGGCGTACAATGAGCAGTTCTTC	CASSSPLGRAYNEQFF
.	TRBV28	TRBJ2-7	.	TGTGCCAGCAGTTTAAGGTCGGGAGAGCAGTACTTC	CASSLRSGEQYF
TRBD2	TRBV28	TRBJ2-3	.	TGTGCCAGCAGTTTATCCTCTAGCGGGAGAGGCACAGATACGCAGTATTTT	CASSLSSSGRGTDTQYF
.	TRBV28	TRBJ2-7	.	TGTGCCAGCGAGGGAGGTCCCTACGAGCAGTACTTC	CASEGGPYEQYF
.	TRBV7-9	TRBJ1-2	.	TGTGCCAGCAGCATTCAGGGTGCTAACTATGGCTACACCTTC	CASSIQGANYGYTF
TRBD2	TRBV4-2	TRBJ2-7	.	TGTGCCAGCAGCCAAGATAGGGGGACTAGCGGGAGATTGTACGAGCAGTACTTC	CASSQDRGTSGRLYEQYF
.	TRBV6-1	TRBJ2-7	.	TGTGCCAGCAGTGATCGAGCGGACTCCTACGAGCAGTACTTC	CASSDRADSYEQYF